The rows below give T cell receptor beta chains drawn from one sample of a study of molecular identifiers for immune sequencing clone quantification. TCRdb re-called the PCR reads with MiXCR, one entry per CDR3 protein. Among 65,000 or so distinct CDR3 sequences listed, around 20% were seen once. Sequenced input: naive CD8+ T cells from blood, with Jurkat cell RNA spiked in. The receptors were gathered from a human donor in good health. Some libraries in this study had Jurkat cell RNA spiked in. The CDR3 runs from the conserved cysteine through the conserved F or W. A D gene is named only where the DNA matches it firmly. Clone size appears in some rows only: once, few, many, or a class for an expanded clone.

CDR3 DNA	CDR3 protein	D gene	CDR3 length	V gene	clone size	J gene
TGTGCCAGCAGGCTCGACGCGGCGGGCATTGAAGCTTTCTTT	CASRLDAAGIEAFF	NA	14	TRBV27	NA	TRBJ1-1
TGTGCCAGCAGTTACTTGTGGAATCAGCCCCAGCATTTT	CASSYLWNQPQHF	NA	13	TRBV6-5	many	TRBJ1-5
TGTGCCAGCAGTTACTCGAATTTCCCAGTCTACAAAAGCTCCTACGAGCAGTACTTC	CASSYSNFPVYKSSYEQYF	NA	19	TRBV6-8	many	TRBJ2-7
TGTGCCAGCCGGACTGGGGAGTCCCAGTACTTC	CASRTGESQYF	NA	11	TRBV7-8	few	TRBJ2-5
TGTGCCAGCAACTACAGGGGAGTGGGCGAGCAGTACTTC	CASNYRGVGEQYF	TRBD1	13	TRBV12-3/TRBV12-4	many	TRBJ2-7
TGTGCCAGCGCGGTAGGGCTAGCCTACGAGCAGTACTTC	CASAVGLAYEQYF	NA	13	TRBV28	few	TRBJ2-7
TGCAGCGTTGAAGGCGGGGACAGAAGCTCCTACGAGCAGTACTTC	CSVEGGDRSSYEQYF	NA	15	TRBV29-1	many	TRBJ2-7
TGTGCCACCAGCGCACAGGACGAGCAGTTCTTC	CATSAQDEQFF	NA	11	TRBV15	NA	TRBJ2-1
TGTGCCAGTAGTGGAGGTTGGGACAGGGAAGAAGATAGCAATCAGCCCCAGCATTTT	CASSGGWDREEDSNQPQHF	TRBD1	19	TRBV19	many	TRBJ1-5
TGTGCCAGCAGTGGGACGGAGGACATTCAGTACTTC	CASSGTEDIQYF	NA	12	TRBV12-3/TRBV12-4	NA	TRBJ2-4
TGTGCCAGCAGCTTAGTGGGCCAAGGGGCTTCGGGTGAAAAACTGTTTTTT	CASSLVGQGASGEKLFF	NA	17	TRBV7-9	few	TRBJ1-4
TGTGCCAGCAGCTTTGCGTCTAGTCCATACCCTGAGCAGTTCTTC	CASSFASSPYPEQFF	NA	15	TRBV11-3	many	TRBJ2-1
TGTGCCAGCAGCTCGACTAGCGGGAGGGCCGATGAGCAGTTCTTC	CASSSTSGRADEQFF	TRBD2	15	TRBV11-2	many	TRBJ2-1
TGTGCCAGCAGTGCGAACACCGGGGAGCTGTTTTTT	CASSANTGELFF	NA	12	TRBV12-3/TRBV12-4	few	TRBJ2-2
TGTGCCAGCAGTTTTCGGGGGAGGCCAACAGATACGCAGTATTTT	CASSFRGRPTDTQYF	NA	15	TRBV12-3/TRBV12-4	few	TRBJ2-3
TGTGCCACCAGCAGAGATTACAATCAGCCCCAGCATTTT	CATSRDYNQPQHF	NA	13	TRBV15	many	TRBJ1-5
TGTGCCACCAGTGATTTGCGTTCGCCACCCGCAACTAATGAAAAACTGTTTTTT	CATSDLRSPPATNEKLFF	NA	18	TRBV24-1	few	TRBJ1-4
TGTGCCAGCAGCTTGGAGAGGTCCCCACTCTATGGCTACACCTTC	CASSLERSPLYGYTF	NA	15	TRBV5-6	few	TRBJ1-2
TGTGCCAGTAGTCCCCGGACAGTTTCGGGCTACACCTTC	CASSPRTVSGYTF	NA	13	TRBV19	many	TRBJ1-2
TGTGCCAGCAGCCACCCCCAGGGGGATGAGCAGTACTTC	CASSHPQGDEQYF	TRBD1	13	TRBV7-9	many	TRBJ2-7
TGTGCCAGCAGGCCTATCACTAGTCGCCCCTCCGAGCAGTACTTC	CASRPITSRPSEQYF	NA	15	TRBV11-2	many	TRBJ2-7
TGTGCCAGCAGTGAAGCGCCCGGGACAGCCTACGAGCAGTACTTC	CASSEAPGTAYEQYF	TRBD1	15	TRBV2	many	TRBJ2-7
TGCGCCAGCAGCCAAGATCGACTAGCTACCGGGGAGCTGTTTTTT	CASSQDRLATGELFF	TRBD2	15	TRBV4-3	many	TRBJ2-2
TGTGCCAGCAGCCCTCGTTTGGGGGCGGACACTGAAGCTTTCTTT	CASSPRLGADTEAFF	NA	15	TRBV9	NA	TRBJ1-1
TGTGCCAGCAGCGACCCCATCGCGGGAATCGATAACACCGGGGAGCTGTTTTTT	CASSDPIAGIDNTGELFF	NA	18	TRBV9	many	TRBJ2-2
TGTGCCGGCAGCCTCCCGGGACAGGGGACTTACGAGCAGTACTTC	CAGSLPGQGTYEQYF	TRBD1	15	TRBV11-2	NA	TRBJ2-7
TGTGCCAGCAGTTCTGGGACAGGGGTCTCCCTCGGCGAGCAGTACTTC	CASSSGTGVSLGEQYF	TRBD1	16	TRBV28	many	TRBJ2-7
TGTGCCAGCAGCTCCGGGACAGGGCCGGCGGATACGCAGTATTTT	CASSSGTGPADTQYF	TRBD1	15	TRBV7-3	many	TRBJ2-3
TGCAGCGTTGCCACTAGCGGGATAGGGAATGAGCAGTTCTTC	CSVATSGIGNEQFF	TRBD2	14	TRBV29-1	NA	TRBJ2-1
TGTGCCAGCAGCTTGGTTGGGGGACTGGCAGATACGCAGTATTTT	CASSLVGGLADTQYF	NA	15	TRBV5-6	many	TRBJ2-3
TGTGCCAGCAGCGGACCTATTGGCCGCACGCCGGGACAAAGCTCCTACGAGCAGTACTTC	CASSGPIGRTPGQSSYEQYF	NA	20	TRBV11-2	NA	TRBJ2-7
TGTGCCAGCAGTTACTCGGTCTTGACAGGCGAGAGCTTTGCCTACGAGCAGTACTTC	CASSYSVLTGESFAYEQYF	NA	19	TRBV6-5	many	TRBJ2-7
TGTGCCAGCAGCTTAGCCAGCAATGAGCAGTTCTTC	CASSLASNEQFF	NA	12	TRBV11-2	few	TRBJ2-1
TGTGCCAGCAGTCACAGCGTTAGCAATCAGCCCCAGCATTTT	CASSHSVSNQPQHF	NA	14	TRBV9	many	TRBJ1-5